This T cell receptor beta chain was captured in a study of blood T cell repertoires in COVID-19. Study background: Spain, Italy and the United States supplied samples that represented acute and convalescent COVID-19. The analysed material was cDNA or gDNA that came from T cells, B-cell-depleted T cells, or PBMCs.

CDR3 size: 14 residues. CDR1 SGHRS and CDR2 YFSETQ come from the germline V gene. V lost 3 bases, J lost 1 base, and 1 base stayed unmatched. A remark on this clone: Other DNA sequences from this sample encode an identical CDR3 as well.

This study enrolled people aged roughly 18 to 90 from about two dozen US geographic areas. All recovered Cohort 3 donors got two negative PCRs, got clearance, or saw symptom resolution. Repertoires were generated with immunoSEQ multiplex PCR, while TCRdb's copy carries only in-frame clones and drops some. The sample has some 320,000 clones, 80% to 90% seen once. This TCR was sampled from a woman aged 25 to 39 who had recovered from COVID-19. Sequencing input: PBMCs or T cells enriched from blood (not recorded which). This chain uses TRBV5-1 with TRBJ1-1; 9 bases are a match to TRBD1. CDR3 coding DNA: TGCGCCAGCAGCTGGGGACAGGGGAACACTGAAGCTTTCTTT. It is translated as CASSWGQGNTEAFF.